The entry below gives a single T cell receptor beta chain sequence along with its context. Sequencing was performed with immunoSEQ multiplex PCR; in TCRdb, only in-frame clones are kept and a portion is missing. The sample consists of around 140,000 clones, about 89% of them appearing once. The data derive from a study of control samples from healthy donors and cancer patients. Trimming shortened V by 2 bases and J by 4 bases, and 8 bases separated the two germline ends. Germline V gene lookup returns CDR1 SQVTM and CDR2 ANQGSEA. There are 13 residues in the CDR3. This chain uses TRBV29-1 with TRBJ1-4; D gene uncertain. This receptor was taken from a young man in good health. The sequenced sample was blood. CDR3 sequence: CSVEWGGNEKLFF. CDR3 coding DNA: TGCAGCGTTGAATGGGGAGGTAATGAAAAACTGTTTTTT. The full variable domain, completed using reference TRBV29-1 and TRBJ1-4, is SAVISQKPSRDICQRGTSLTIQCQVDSQVTMMFWYRQQPGQSLTLIATANQGSEATYESGFVIDKFPISRPNLTFSTLTVSNMSPEDSSIYLCSVEWGGNEKLFFGSGTQLSVL.